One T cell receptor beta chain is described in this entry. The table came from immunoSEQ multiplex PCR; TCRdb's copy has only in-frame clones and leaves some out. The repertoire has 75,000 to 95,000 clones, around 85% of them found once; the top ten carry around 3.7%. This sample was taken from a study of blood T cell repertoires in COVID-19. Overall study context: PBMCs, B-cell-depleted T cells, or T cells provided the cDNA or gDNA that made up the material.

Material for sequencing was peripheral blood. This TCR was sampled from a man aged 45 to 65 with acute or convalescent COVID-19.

CDR3 sequence reads: CASSYGRSGIKTEAFF. CDR3 DNA: TGTGCCAGCAGTTACGGCCGTTCAGGGATCAAGACTGAAGCTTTCTTT. The rearrangement links TRBV6-5 to TRBJ1-1; D perhaps matches TRBD1 (5 bases). The V gene's germline CDR1 is MNHEY and CDR2 SVGAGI. V lost 2 bases, J lost 5 bases, and 18 bases lay in between. The CDR3 is 16 residues long.